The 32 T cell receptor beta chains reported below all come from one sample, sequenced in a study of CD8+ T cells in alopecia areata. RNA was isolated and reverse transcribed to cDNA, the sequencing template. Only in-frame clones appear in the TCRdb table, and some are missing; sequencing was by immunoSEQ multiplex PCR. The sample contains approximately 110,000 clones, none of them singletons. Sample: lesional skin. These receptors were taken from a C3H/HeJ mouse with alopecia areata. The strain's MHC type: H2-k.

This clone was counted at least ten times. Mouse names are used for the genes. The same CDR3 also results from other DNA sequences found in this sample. CDR3 sequence: CASSDPGGRQDTQYF. Partial CDR3 DNA: TGTGCCAGCAGTGACCCAGGGGGCCGCCAAGAC. The chain joins TRBV13-3 to TRBJ2-5, with 8 nucleotides matching TRBD1. The sequence runs out 4 residues before the end of the CDR3; the remainder is reconstructed from the germline J gene. The junction had 4 bases not matched to a gene; V was cut back by 2 bases and J by 2 bases. CDR3 length: 15 amino acids. Germline values: CDR1 NNHDY, CDR2 SYVADS. Variable domain in full (rest from reference TRBV13-3 and TRBJ2-5): EAAVTQSPRSKVAVTGGKVTLSCHQTNNHDYMYWYRQDTGHGLRLIHYSYVADSTEKGDIPDGYKASRPSQENFSLILELASLSQTAVYFCASSDPGGRQDTQYFGPGTRLLVL.

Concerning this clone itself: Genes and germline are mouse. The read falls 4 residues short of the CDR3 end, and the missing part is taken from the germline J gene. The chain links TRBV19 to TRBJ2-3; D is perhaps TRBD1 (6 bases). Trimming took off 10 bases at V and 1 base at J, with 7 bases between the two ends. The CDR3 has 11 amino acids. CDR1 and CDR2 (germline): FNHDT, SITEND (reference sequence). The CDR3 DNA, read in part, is TGTGCCTCAGGGGGTGCAGAA. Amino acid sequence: CASGGAE. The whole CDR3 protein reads CASGGAETLYF. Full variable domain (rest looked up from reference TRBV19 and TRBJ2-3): GGIITQTPKFLIGQEGQKLTLKCQQNFNHDTMYWYRQDSGKGLRLIYYSITENDLQKGDLSEGYDASREKKSSFSLTVTSAQKNEMAVFLCASGGAETLYFGSGTRLTVL.

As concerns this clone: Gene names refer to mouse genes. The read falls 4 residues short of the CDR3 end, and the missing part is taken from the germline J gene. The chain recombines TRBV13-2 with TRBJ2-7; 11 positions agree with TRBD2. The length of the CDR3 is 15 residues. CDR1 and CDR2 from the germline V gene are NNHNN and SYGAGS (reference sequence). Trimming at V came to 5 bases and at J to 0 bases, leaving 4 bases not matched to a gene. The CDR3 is CASGRTGGSSYEQYF. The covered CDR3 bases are TGTGCCAGCGGGCGGACTGGGGGGAGCTCCTAT.

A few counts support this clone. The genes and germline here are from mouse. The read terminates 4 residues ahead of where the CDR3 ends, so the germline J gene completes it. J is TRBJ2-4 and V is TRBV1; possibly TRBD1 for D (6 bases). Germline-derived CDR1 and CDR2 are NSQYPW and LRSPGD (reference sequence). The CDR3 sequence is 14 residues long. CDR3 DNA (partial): TGCACCTGCAGTGCAGCCCAGGGGTTGAAC. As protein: CTCSAAQGLN. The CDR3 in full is CTCSAAQGLNTLYF.

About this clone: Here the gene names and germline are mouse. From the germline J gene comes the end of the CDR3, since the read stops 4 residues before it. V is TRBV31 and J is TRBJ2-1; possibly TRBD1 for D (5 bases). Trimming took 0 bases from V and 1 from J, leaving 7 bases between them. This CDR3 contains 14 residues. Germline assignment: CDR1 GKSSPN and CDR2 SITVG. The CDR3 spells CAWSLDSNYAEQFF. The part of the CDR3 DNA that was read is TGTGCCTGGAGTCTAGACAGCAACTATGCT.

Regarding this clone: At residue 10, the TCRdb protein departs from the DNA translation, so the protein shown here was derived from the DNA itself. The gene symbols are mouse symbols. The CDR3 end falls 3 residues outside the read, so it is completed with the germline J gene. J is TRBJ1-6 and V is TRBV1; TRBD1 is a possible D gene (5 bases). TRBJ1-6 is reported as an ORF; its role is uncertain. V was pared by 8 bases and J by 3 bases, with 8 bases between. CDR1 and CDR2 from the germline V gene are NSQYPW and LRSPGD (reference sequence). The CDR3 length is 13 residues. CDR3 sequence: CTCGGDYNSPLYF. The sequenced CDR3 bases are TGCACCTGCGGAGGGGACTATAATTCGCCC.

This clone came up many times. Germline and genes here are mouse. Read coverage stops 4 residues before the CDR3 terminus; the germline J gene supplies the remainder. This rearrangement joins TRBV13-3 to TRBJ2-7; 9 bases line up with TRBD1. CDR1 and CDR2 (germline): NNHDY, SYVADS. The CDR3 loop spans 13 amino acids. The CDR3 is CASTPTGGYEQYF. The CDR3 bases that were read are TGTGCCAGCACCCCGACAGGGGGATAT.

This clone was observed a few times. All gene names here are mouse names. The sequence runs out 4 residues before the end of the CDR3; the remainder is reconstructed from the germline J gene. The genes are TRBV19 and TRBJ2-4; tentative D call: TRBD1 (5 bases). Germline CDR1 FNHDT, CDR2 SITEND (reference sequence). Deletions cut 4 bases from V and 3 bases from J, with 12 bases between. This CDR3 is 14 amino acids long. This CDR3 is CASSPLQGQNTLYF. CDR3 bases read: TGTGCCAGCAGTCCCCTGCAGGGCCAAAAC.

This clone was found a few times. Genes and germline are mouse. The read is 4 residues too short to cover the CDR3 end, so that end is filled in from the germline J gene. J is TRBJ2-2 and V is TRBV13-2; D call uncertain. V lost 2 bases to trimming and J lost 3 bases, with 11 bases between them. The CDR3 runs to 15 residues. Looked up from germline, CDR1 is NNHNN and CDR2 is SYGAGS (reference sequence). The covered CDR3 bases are TGTGCCAGCGGTGAGGGGAGGGTGGACACCGGG. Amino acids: CASGEGRVDTG. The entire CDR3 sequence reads CASGEGRVDTGQLYF.

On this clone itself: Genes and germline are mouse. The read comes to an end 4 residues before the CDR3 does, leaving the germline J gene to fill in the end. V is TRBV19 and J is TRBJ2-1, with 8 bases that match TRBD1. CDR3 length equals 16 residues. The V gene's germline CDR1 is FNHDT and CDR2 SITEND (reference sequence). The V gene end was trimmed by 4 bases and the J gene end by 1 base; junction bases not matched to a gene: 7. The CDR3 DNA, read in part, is TGTGCCAGCAGTCCTCCGAGACAGGGGAACTATGCT. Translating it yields CASSPPRQGNYA. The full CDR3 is CASSPPRQGNYAEQFF.

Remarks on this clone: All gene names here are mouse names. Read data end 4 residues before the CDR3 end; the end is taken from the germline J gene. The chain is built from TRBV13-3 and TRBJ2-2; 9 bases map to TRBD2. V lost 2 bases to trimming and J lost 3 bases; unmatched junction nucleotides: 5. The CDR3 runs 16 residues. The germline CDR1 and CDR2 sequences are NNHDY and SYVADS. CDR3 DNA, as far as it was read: TGTGCCAGCAGTGAGCTGACTGGGGGAGACACCGGG. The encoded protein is CASSELTGGDTG. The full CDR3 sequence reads CASSELTGGDTGQLYF.

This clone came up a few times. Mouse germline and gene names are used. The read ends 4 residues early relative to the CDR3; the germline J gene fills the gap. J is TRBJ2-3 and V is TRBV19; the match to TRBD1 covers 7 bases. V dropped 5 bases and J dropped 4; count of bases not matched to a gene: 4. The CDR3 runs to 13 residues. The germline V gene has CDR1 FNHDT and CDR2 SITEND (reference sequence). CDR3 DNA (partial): TGTGCCAGCAGACCGACAGGGACAGAA. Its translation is CASRPTGTE. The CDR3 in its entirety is CASRPTGTETLYF.

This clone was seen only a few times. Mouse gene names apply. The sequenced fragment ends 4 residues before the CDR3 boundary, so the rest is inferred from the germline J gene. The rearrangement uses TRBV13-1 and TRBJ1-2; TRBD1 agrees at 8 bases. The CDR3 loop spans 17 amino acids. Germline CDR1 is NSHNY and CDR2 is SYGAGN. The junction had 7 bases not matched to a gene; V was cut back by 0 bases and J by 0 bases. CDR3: CASSDAVRGLANSDYTF. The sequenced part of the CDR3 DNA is TGTGCCAGCAGTGATGCCGTCAGGGGGCTTGCAAACTCC.

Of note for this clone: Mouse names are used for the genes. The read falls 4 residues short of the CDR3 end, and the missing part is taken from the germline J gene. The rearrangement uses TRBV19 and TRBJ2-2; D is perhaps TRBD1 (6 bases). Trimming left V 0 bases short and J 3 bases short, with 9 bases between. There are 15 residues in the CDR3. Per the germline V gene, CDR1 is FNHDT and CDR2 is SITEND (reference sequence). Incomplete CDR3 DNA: TGTGCCAGCAGTATAGGCAGGGGCGACACCGGG. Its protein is CASSIGRGDTG. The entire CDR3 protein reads CASSIGRGDTGQLYF.

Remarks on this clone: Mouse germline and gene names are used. CDR3 residues: CASHGGAETLYF. The sequenced CDR3 bases are TGTGCCAGCCATGGGGGTGCAGAA. The chain has TRBV19 and TRBJ2-3, with D perhaps matching TRBD2 (5 bases). The DNA ends 4 residues before the CDR3 does, and the rest of the CDR3 is filled in from the germline J gene. CDR3 size: 12 residues. The V gene lost 7 bases and the J gene lost 1 base, with 7 bases spanning the gap. Germline values: CDR1 FNHDT, CDR2 SITEND (reference sequence). Supplemented by reference TRBV19 and TRBJ2-3, the full variable domain reads GGIITQTPKFLIGQEGQKLTLKCQQNFNHDTMYWYRQDSGKGLRLIYYSITENDLQKGDLSEGYDASREKKSSFSLTVTSAQKNEMAVFLCASHGGAETLYFGSGTRLTVL.

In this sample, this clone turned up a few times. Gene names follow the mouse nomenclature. CDR3 DNA, as far as it was read: TGTGCCAGCAGCCCGCTACTGGGGGGAGGCTATGCT. Translating it yields CASSPLLGGGYA. The entire CDR3 sequence reads CASSPLLGGGYAEQFF. The chain has TRBV19 and TRBJ2-1; TRBD2 agrees at 9 bases. The read falls 4 residues short of the CDR3 end, and the missing part is taken from the germline J gene. Germline V lookup: CDR1 FNHDT, CDR2 SITEND (reference sequence). Trimming removed 5 bases from V and 3 bases from J; junction bases left unmatched: 9. The CDR3 spans 16 residues. Supplemented by reference TRBV19 and TRBJ2-1, the full variable domain reads GGIITQTPKFLIGQEGQKLTLKCQQNFNHDTMYWYRQDSGKGLRLIYYSITENDLQKGDLSEGYDASREKKSSFSLTVTSAQKNEMAVFLCASSPLLGGGYAEQFFGPGTRLTVL.

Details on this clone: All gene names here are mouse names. The CDR3 sequence is CASSPRDFNQDTQYF. CDR3 DNA, as far as it was read: TGTGCCAGCAGCCCCCGGGACTTTAACCAAGAC. The chain couples TRBV13-3 to TRBJ2-5, with D possibly TRBD2 on 6 matching bases. The read terminates 4 residues before the CDR3 end, so the remaining end is supplied by the germline J gene. Germline loops: CDR1 NNHDY, CDR2 SYVADS. The CDR3 is made up of 15 amino acids. With 5 bases removed from V and 0 bases from J, the gap between germline ends came to 13 bases.

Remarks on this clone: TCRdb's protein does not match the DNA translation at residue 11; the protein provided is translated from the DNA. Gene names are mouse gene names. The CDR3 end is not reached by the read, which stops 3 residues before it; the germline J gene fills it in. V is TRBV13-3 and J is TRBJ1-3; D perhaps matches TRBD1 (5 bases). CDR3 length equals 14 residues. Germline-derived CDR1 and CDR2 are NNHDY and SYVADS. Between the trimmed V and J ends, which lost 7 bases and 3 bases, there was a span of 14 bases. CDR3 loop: CASALGRDGNTLYF. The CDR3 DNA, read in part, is TGTGCCAGCGCCCTCGGCAGGGATGGAAATACG.

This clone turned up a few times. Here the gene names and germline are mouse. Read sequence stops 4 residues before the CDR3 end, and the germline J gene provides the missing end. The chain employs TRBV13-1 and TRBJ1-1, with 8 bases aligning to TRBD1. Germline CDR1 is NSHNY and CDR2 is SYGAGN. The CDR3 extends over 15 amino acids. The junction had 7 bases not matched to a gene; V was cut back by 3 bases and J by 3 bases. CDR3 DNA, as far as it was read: TGTGCCAGCAGTGCCCAGGGGGCGAGGGACACA. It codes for CASSAQGARDT. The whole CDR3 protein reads CASSAQGARDTEVFF.

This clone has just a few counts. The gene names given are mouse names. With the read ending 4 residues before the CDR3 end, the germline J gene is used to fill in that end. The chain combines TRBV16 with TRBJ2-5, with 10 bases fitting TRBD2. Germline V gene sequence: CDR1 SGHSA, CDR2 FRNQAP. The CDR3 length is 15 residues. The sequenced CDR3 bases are TGTGCAAGCAGCTTTCCCGACTGGGGGGAAGAC. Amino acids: CASSFPDWGED. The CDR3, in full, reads CASSFPDWGEDTQYF.

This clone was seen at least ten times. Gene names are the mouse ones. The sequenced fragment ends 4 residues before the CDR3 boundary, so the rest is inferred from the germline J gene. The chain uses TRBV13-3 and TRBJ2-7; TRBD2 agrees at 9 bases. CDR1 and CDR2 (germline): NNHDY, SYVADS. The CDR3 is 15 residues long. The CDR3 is CASSSYQLGGDEQYF. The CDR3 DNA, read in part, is TGTGCCAGCAGTTCCTACCAACTGGGGGGAGAT.

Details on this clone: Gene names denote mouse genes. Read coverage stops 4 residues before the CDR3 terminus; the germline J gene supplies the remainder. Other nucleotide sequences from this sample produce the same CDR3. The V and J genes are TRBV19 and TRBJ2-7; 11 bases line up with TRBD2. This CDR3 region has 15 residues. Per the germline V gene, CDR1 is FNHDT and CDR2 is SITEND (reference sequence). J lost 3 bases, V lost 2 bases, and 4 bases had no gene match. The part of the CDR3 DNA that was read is TGTGCCAGCAGTATTCCTGGACTGGGGGGCTAT. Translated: CASSIPGLGGY. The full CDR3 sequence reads CASSIPGLGGYEQYF.

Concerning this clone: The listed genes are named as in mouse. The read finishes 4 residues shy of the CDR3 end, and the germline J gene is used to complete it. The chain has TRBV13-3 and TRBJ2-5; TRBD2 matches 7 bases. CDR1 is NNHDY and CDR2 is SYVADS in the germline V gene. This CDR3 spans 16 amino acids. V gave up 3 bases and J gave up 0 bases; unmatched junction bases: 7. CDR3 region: CASSGTGAINQDTQYF. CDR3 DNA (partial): TGTGCCAGCAGTGGCACTGGGGCCATTAACCAAGAC.

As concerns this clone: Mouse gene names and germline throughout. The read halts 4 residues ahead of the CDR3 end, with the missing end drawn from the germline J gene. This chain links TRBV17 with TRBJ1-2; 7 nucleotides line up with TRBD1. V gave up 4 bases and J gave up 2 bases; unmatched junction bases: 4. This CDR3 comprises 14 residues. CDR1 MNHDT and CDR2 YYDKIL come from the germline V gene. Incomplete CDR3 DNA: TGTGCTAGCAGTAATCTGGGACAGAACTCC. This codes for CASSNLGQNS. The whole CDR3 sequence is CASSNLGQNSDYTF.

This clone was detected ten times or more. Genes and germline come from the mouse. CDR3 amino acids: CASSDFWGSSYEQYF. The DNA read from the CDR3 is TGTGCCAGCAGTGATTTCTGGGGAAGCTCCTAT. The genes are TRBV13-3 and TRBJ2-7; D may be TRBD2 (6 bases). Read sequence stops 4 residues before the CDR3 end, and the germline J gene provides the missing end. V was clipped by 1 base and J by 0 bases, with 11 bases between them. The CDR3 consists of 15 residues. Germline CDR1 reads NNHDY; CDR2 reads SYVADS.

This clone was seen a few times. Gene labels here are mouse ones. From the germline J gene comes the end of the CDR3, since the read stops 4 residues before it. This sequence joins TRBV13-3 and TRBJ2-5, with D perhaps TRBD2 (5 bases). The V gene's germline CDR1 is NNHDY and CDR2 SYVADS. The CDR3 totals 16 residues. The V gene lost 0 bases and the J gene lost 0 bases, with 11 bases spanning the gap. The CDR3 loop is CASSDGLGTNQDTQYF. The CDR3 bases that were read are TGTGCCAGCAGTGATGGGCTGGGAACTAACCAAGAC.

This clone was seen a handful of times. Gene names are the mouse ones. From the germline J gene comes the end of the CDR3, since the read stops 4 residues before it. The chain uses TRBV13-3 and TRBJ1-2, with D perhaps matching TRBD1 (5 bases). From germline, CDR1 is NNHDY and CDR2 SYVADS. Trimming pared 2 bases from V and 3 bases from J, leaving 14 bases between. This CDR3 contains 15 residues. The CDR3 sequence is CASSELGGEDSDYTF. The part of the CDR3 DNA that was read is TGTGCCAGCAGTGAACTCGGGGGGGAGGACTCC.

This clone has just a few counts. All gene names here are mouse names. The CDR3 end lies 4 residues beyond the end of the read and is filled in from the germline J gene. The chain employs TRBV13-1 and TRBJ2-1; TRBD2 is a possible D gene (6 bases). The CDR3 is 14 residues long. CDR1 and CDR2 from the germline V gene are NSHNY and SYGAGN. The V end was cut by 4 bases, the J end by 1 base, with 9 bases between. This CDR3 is CASSSGVNYAEQFF. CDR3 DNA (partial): TGTGCCAGCAGTTCTGGGGTAAACTATGCT.

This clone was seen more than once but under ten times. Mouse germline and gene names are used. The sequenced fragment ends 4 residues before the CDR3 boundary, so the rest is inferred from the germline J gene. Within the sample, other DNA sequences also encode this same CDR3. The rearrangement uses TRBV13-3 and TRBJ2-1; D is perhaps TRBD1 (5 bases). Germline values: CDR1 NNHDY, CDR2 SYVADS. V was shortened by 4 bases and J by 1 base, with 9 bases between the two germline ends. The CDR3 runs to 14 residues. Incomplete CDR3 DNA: TGTGCCAGCAGTCCTGACAGCAACTATGCT. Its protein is CASSPDSNYA. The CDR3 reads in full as CASSPDSNYAEQFF.

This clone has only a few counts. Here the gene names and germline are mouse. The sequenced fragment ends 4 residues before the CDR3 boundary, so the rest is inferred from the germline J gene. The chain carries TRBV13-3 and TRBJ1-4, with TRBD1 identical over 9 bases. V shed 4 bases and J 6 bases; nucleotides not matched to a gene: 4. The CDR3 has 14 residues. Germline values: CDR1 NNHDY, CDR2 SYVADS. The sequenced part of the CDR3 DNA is TGTGCCAGCAGTAGGGACAGGGAGGACGAA. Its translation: CASSRDREDE. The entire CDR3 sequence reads CASSRDREDERLFF.

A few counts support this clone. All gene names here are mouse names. The CDR3 here is CASSPGQGADERLFF. Incomplete CDR3 DNA: TGTGCCAGCAGCCCGGGACAGGGGGCAGACGAA. This rearrangement joins TRBV19 to TRBJ1-4; TRBD1 matches at 12 bases. The observed sequence ends 4 residues before the CDR3 terminus, with the missing tail filled in from the germline J gene. CDR3 length equals 15 residues. V lost 5 bases to trimming and J lost 6 bases; unmatched junction nucleotides: 5. Germline lookup yields CDR1 FNHDT and CDR2 SITEND (reference sequence).

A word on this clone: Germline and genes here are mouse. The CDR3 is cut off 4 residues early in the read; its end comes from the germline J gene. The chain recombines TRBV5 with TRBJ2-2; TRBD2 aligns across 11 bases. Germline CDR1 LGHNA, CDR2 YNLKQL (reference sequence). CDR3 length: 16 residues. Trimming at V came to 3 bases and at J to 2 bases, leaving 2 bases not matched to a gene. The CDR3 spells CASSHWDWGNTGQLYF. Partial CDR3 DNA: TGTGCCAGCAGCCACTGGGACTGGGGGAACACCGGG.